Each of the 30 T cell receptor beta chains below was sequenced from the same sample in a study of cytomegalovirus exposure and HLA in healthy donors. Using immunoSEQ multiplex PCR, the repertoire was profiled, and TCRdb retains in-frame clones only, with some absent. The table records hundreds of thousands of clones, 70% to 90% of them present only once. The material sequenced was PBMCs. The receptors were sampled from a woman in her 30s in good health and CMV-seropositive.

The J gene is TRBJ2-1, the V gene TRBV27, with TRBD2 matching over 10 bases. J gave up 7 bases and V 5 bases, and 8 bases lay outside the gene matches. The CDR3 is made up of 15 amino acids. Germline CDR1 MNHEY, CDR2 SMNVEV (reference sequence). The CDR3 DNA is TGTGCCAGCAGTGTAAAGGGACTAGCGACGAATGAGCAGTTCTTC. This translates into CASSVKGLATNEQFF.

J is TRBJ2-2 and V is TRBV15, with 7 positions matching TRBD1. This CDR3 comprises 16 residues. Looked up from germline, CDR1 is LNHNV and CDR2 is YYDKDF (reference sequence). Trimming removed 4 bases from V and 0 bases from J; junction bases left unmatched: 5. CDR3 amino acids: CATSTSGTANTGELFF. The CDR3 DNA sequence: TGTGCCACCAGCACATCCGGGACAGCGAACACCGGGGAGCTGTTTTTT.

V and J are TRBV5-6 and TRBJ2-3; D might be TRBD2 (5 bases). This CDR3 has 18 residues. V lost 4 bases and J lost 2, with 23 bases in between. The V gene's germline CDR1 is SGHDT and CDR2 YYEEEE. CDR3 nucleotide sequence: TGTGCCAGCAGCCAATCAGACTACAAAGGTGCTTACACAGATACGCAGTATTTT. Translating gives CASSQSDYKGAYTDTQYF.

The chain recombines TRBV6-1 with TRBJ2-1; 8 nucleotides line up with TRBD1. Per germline, CDR1 MNHNS and CDR2 SASEGT. Trimming cost V 10 bases and J 1 base; bases outside gene matches: 9. The CDR3 is 15 residues long. The CDR3 spells CATPGQGKSYNEQFF. In nucleotides, the CDR3 is TGTGCCACTCCCGGACAGGGTAAATCCTACAATGAGCAGTTCTTC.

V is TRBV5-5 and J is TRBJ1-4, with D possibly matching TRBD1 (6 bases). Looked up from germline, CDR1 is SGHKS and CDR2 is YYEKEE (reference sequence). This CDR3 has 15 residues. Trimming removed 2 bases from V and 8 bases from J, with 16 bases in between. The CDR3: CASSLGGQGSEKLFF. CDR3 nucleotide sequence: TGTGCCAGCAGCTTAGGTGGCCAGGGGAGCGAAAAACTGTTTTTT.

V and J are TRBV5-6 and TRBJ1-2, with TRBD1 matching over 8 bases. CDR1 is SGHDT and CDR2 is YYEEEE in the germline V gene. Losses at the gene ends were 4 bases for V and 2 bases for J; bases not matched to a gene: 7. This CDR3 comprises 15 residues. The CDR3 loop is CASSASDRGNYGYTF. As DNA, the CDR3 is TGTGCCAGCAGCGCGTCTGACAGGGGAAACTATGGCTACACCTTC. The full variable domain, in which reference TRBV5-6 and TRBJ1-2 provide the parts outside the CDR3, is DAGVTQSPTHLIKTRGQQVTLRCSPKSGHDTVSWYQQALGQGPQFIFQYYEEEERQRGNFPDRFSGHQFPNYSSELNVNALLLGDSALYLCASSASDRGNYGYTFGSGTRLTVV.

The V and J genes are TRBV19 and TRBJ2-5, with D tentatively TRBD2 (6 bases). The CDR3 covers 14 residues. Germline CDR1 is LNHDA and CDR2 is SQIVND (reference sequence). Deletions cut 3 bases from V and 4 bases from J, with 12 bases between. This chain's CDR3 is CASSIWGVGETQYF. CDR3 in DNA: TGTGCCAGTAGTATTTGGGGGGTCGGAGAGACCCAGTACTTC.

This sequence joins TRBV7-8 and TRBJ1-2; D gene ambiguous. The CDR3 runs to 14 residues. Germline CDR1 and CDR2: SGHVS and FQNEAQ. V was clipped by 5 bases and J by 2 bases, with 12 bases between them. The CDR3 protein is CASSLTFINYGYTF. CDR3 nucleotides: TGTGCCAGCAGCCTAACGTTCATCAACTATGGCTACACCTTC.

The DNA for the CDR3 is TGTGCCAGCAGTAGGCGGGCTAGCCAATCCTACAATGAGCAGTTCTTC. It codes for CASSRRASQSYNEQFF. The chain has TRBV7-3 and TRBJ2-1; tentatively, D is TRBD2 (5 bases). CDR3 length equals 16 residues. Germline values: CDR1 SGHTA, CDR2 FQGTGA. V gave up 6 bases and J gave up 1 base, with 16 bases separating them.

The chain combines TRBV19 with TRBJ2-7; D ambiguous. The CDR3 is 13 residues long. V was shortened by 3 bases and J by 3 bases, with 9 bases between the two germline ends. Germline CDR1 is LNHDA and CDR2 is SQIVND (reference sequence). The CDR3 here is CASSIFPGYEQYF. CDR3 DNA: TGTGCCAGTAGTATTTTCCCAGGCTACGAGCAGTACTTC.

J is TRBJ2-7 and V is TRBV7-9; D not resolved. Germline V gene data show CDR1 as SEHNR and CDR2 as FQNEAQ (reference sequence). CDR3 length equals 15 residues. Trimming removed 1 base from V and 2 bases from J, with 12 bases in between. CDR3 loop: CASSLDFRPTYEQYF. CDR3 in DNA: TGTGCCAGCAGCTTAGATTTCAGGCCTACCTACGAGCAGTACTTC.

The V gene is TRBV7-9, the J gene TRBJ1-1, with D possibly matching TRBD1 (6 bases). V dropped 5 bases and J dropped 3 bases, with 16 bases sitting between them. CDR1 is SEHNR and CDR2 is FQNEAQ in the germline V gene (reference sequence). This CDR3 has 15 residues. The DNA of the CDR3 is TGTGCCAGCAGCGCGAATTTACAGGGACACACTGAAGCTTTCTTT. Residues: CASSANLQGHTEAFF.

On this clone itself: Other DNA sequences from this sample encode an identical CDR3 as well. The chain joins TRBV7-9 to TRBJ2-1; the match to TRBD2 covers 8 bases. J was trimmed by 8 bases and V by 5 bases; bases with no gene match: 2. The length of the CDR3 is 12 residues. Germline loops: CDR1 SEHNR, CDR2 FQNEAQ (reference sequence). The CDR3 region has the DNA TGTGCCAGCAGCGCGACTAGCGATGAGCAGTTCTTC. Protein: CASSATSDEQFF.

This chain links TRBV29-1 with TRBJ2-2; TRBD1 aligns across 7 bases. Losses at the gene ends were 7 bases for V and 5 bases for J; bases not matched to a gene: 4. CDR3 length: 12 amino acids. Germline CDR1 is SQVTM and CDR2 is ANQGSEA. The CDR3: CSAVTGTGELFF. CDR3 DNA: TGCAGCGCAGTGACAGGGACCGGGGAGCTGTTTTTT.

This chain links TRBV30 with TRBJ2-7; 7 nucleotides agree with TRBD1. Trimming cost V 5 bases and J 0 bases; bases outside gene matches: 1. The CDR3 length is 12 residues. The germline CDR1 and CDR2 sequences are GTSNPN and SVGIG (reference sequence). The CDR3 DNA reads as TGTGCCTGGGACAGGGTCTCCTACGAGCAGTACTTC. It specifies CAWDRVSYEQYF. Full variable domain (missing parts from reference TRBV30 and TRBJ2-7): SQTIHQWPATLVQPVGSPLSLECTVEGTSNPNLYWYRQAAGRGLQLLFYSVGIGQISSEVPQNLSASRPQDRQFILSSKKLLLSDSGFYLCAWDRVSYEQYFGPGTRLTVT.

The V and J genes are TRBV14 and TRBJ2-7; 7 bases agree with TRBD2. J was trimmed by 0 bases and V by 1 base; bases with no gene match: 6. CDR1 SGHDN and CDR2 FVKESK come from the germline V gene. This CDR3 region has 16 residues. The CDR3 coding sequence is TGTGCCAGCAGCCAAGGGTGGCTAGCGGCCTCCTACGAGCAGTACTTC. It codes for CASSQGWLAASYEQYF.

The chain joins TRBV5-8 to TRBJ1-1, with TRBD1 identical over 9 bases. Trimming cost V 3 bases and J 3 bases; bases outside gene matches: 9. Germline loops: CDR1 SGHTS, CDR2 YDEGEE. The CDR3 has 16 amino acids. The CDR3 is CASSSGVRQGDTEAFF. The CDR3 region has the DNA TGTGCCAGCAGCTCGGGAGTCCGACAGGGGGACACTGAAGCTTTCTTT.

The chain joins TRBV5-4 to TRBJ2-7, with TRBD2 identical over 12 bases. Trimming at V came to 4 bases and at J to 7 bases, leaving 6 bases not matched to a gene. This CDR3 has 14 residues. Germline CDR1 SGHNT, CDR2 YYREEE (reference sequence). Here the CDR3 DNA reads TGTGCCAGCAGCACGACTAGCGGGAGTAAGGAGCAGTACTTC. It is translated as CASSTTSGSKEQYF. Complete variable domain (other parts from reference TRBV5-4 and TRBJ2-7): ETGVTQSPTHLIKTRGQQVTLRCSSQSGHNTVSWYQQALGQGPQFIFQYYREEENGRGNFPPRFSGLQFPNYSSELNVNALELDDSALYLCASSTTSGSKEQYFGPGTRLTVT.

The chain recombines TRBV9 with TRBJ1-3, with a weak D call TRBD1 (5 bases). Germline V CDR1 and CDR2: SGDLS, YYNGEE. V was cut by 0 bases and J by 0 bases, with 10 bases left in between. The CDR3 consists of 16 residues. This chain's CDR3 is CASSVGGLPSGNTIYF. The CDR3 bases are TGTGCCAGCAGCGTAGGGGGCCTACCCTCTGGAAACACCATATATTTT.

The genes are TRBV4-1 and TRBJ2-5; TRBD2 matches 14 bases. Germline V gene lookup returns CDR1 MGHRA and CDR2 YSYEKL. Trimming cost V 2 bases and J 5 bases; bases outside gene matches: 7. The CDR3 has 17 amino acids. Written as DNA, the CDR3 is TGCGCCAGCAGCCAACCGACTAGCGGGAGGGCCCGGGAGACCCAGTACTTC. Translating it yields CASSQPTSGRARETQYF.

The CDR3 sequence is CASSPGTGVGPSTDTQYF. The CDR3 DNA is TGTGCCAGCAGCCCCGGGACAGGCGTGGGCCCTAGCACAGATACGCAGTATTTT. The chain has TRBV5-6 and TRBJ2-3, with 8 bases lining up with TRBD1. This CDR3 comprises 18 residues. V lost 4 bases to trimming and J lost 0 bases; unmatched junction nucleotides: 13. CDR1 is SGHDT, CDR2 YYEEEE, per germline.

V gene TRBV27 combines with J gene TRBJ1-1, with 7 positions matching TRBD1. CDR3 length: 18 amino acids. Trimming took 4 bases from V and 0 from J; bases not matched to a gene: 14. Germline assignment: CDR1 MNHEY and CDR2 SMNVEV (reference sequence). DNA of the CDR3: TGTGCCAGCAGTTCTACGGACGGTTTCACAGGGGTGAACACTGAAGCTTTCTTT. Protein sequence: CASSSTDGFTGVNTEAFF.

V usage is TRBV28 and J usage is TRBJ2-1; 16 bases map to TRBD2. V trimming: 6 bases; J trimming: 4 bases; junction bases outside the gene matches: 15. The germline V gene has CDR1 MDHEN and CDR2 SYDVKM. This CDR3 has 20 residues. The CDR3 bases are TGTGCCAGCAGACTCCCTGGTGCCGGGACTAGCGGGAGGGATTACAATGAGCAGTTCTTC. It is translated as CASRLPGAGTSGRDYNEQFF.

The chain uses TRBV9 and TRBJ2-1; D possibly corresponds to TRBD2 (5 bases). This CDR3 comprises 15 residues. The germline V gene has CDR1 SGDLS and CDR2 YYNGEE. With 7 bases removed from V and 0 bases from J, the gap between germline ends came to 14 bases. CDR3 sequence reads: CASGRATSSYNEQFF. The CDR3, as DNA: TGTGCCAGCGGACGGGCTACTAGCTCCTACAATGAGCAGTTCTTC.

V gene TRBV6-4 combines with J gene TRBJ1-2, with unresolved D. The CDR3 sequence is 11 residues long. Germline V gene data show CDR1 as MRHNA and CDR2 as SNTAGT. The V end was cut by 8 bases, the J end by 3 bases, with 7 bases between. The CDR3, as DNA: TGTGCCAGCGTCGTATACTATGGCTACACCTTC. Translation: CASVVYYGYTF.

The chain joins TRBV7-9 to TRBJ2-7, with D maybe TRBD1 (6 bases). Germline CDR1 is SEHNR and CDR2 is FQNEAQ (reference sequence). The CDR3 consists of 15 residues. V was cut by 0 bases and J by 5 bases, with 14 bases left in between. The CDR3 protein is CASSLAPGHGNEQYF. DNA for the CDR3: TGTGCCAGCAGCTTAGCCCCGGGACATGGGAACGAGCAGTACTTC.

This clone was counted a single time. The chain uses TRBV2 and TRBJ1-3, with TRBD1 as a possible D gene (6 bases). The CDR3 length is 16 residues. Germline CDR1 reads SNHLY; CDR2 reads FYNNEI. The V end lost 5 bases, the J end lost 1 base, and 15 bases lay between the germline ends. For the CDR3, the DNA is TGTGCCAGCAGTAACCGGGGGGGCAGATCTGGAAACACCATATATTTT. Amino acids: CASSNRGGRSGNTIYF. The complete variable domain, with remaining parts taken from reference TRBV2 and TRBJ1-3, reads EPEVTQTPSHQVTQMGQEVILRCVPISNHLYFYWYRQILGQKVEFLVSFYNNEISEKSEIFDDQFSVERPDGSNFTLKIRSTKLEDSAMYFCASSNRGGRSGNTIYFGEGSWLTVV.

The chain joins TRBV5-1 to TRBJ1-5; D gene uncertain. CDR1 and CDR2 (germline): SGHRS, YFSETQ. There are 14 residues in the CDR3. The V gene lost 1 base and the J gene lost 5 bases, with 10 bases spanning the gap. CDR3 sequence (DNA): TGCGCCAGCAGCTTGACAACCGGGGATCAGCCCCAGCATTTT. Its protein is CASSLTTGDQPQHF.

V usage is TRBV19 and J usage is TRBJ2-3, with D perhaps TRBD2 (5 bases). CDR3 length: 10 residues. Germline loops: CDR1 LNHDA, CDR2 SQIVND (reference sequence). The V end was cut by 10 bases, the J end by 8 bases, with 10 bases between. CDR3 region: CATLEGTQYF. The CDR3 DNA is TGTGCCACTCTCGAGGGTACGCAGTATTTT.

V and J are TRBV6-5 and TRBJ2-5, with D possibly being TRBD1 (6 bases). Germline V gene data show CDR1 as MNHEY and CDR2 as SVGAGI. The CDR3 is made up of 13 amino acids. V shed 5 bases and J shed 7 bases, with 14 bases lying between them. The CDR3 reads CASSPHIGGTQYF. CDR3 DNA: TGTGCCAGCAGTCCCCACATAGGGGGGACCCAGTACTTC.